This TCR beta chain stems from a study of CD8+ T cells in alopecia areata. The overall study: Patients in the treated group were given tofacitinib by mouth, 5 to 10 mg twice a day. Study results and caveats: With patients, TCR sharing proved less clear than in mice, a difference possibly related to HLA.

As for treatment: oral pan-JAK inhibitor, 5-10 mg twice daily. cDNA prepared by RNA extraction and subsequent reverse transcription served as the template for sequencing. Sequencing used immunoSEQ multiplex PCR; TCRdb keeps in-frame clones, though not all of them. This sample has fewer than 200,000 clones, with roughly 60% found just once. As for this clone: The antigen remains unidentified.

CDR3 size: 15 residues. V lost 3 bases to trimming and J lost 0 bases, with 9 bases between them. CDR1 is GTSNPN, CDR2 SVGIG, per germline (reference sequence). The material was CD4+ T cells sorted from blood, obtained between weeks 55 and 65, from a patient treated with tofacitinib. This sequence originates from a human donor with alopecia areata. V gene TRBV30 combines with J gene TRBJ2-6; D might be TRBD1 or TRBD2, each matching 6 bases. CDR3 sequence reads: CAWSRGLSGANVLTF. The DNA for the CDR3 is TGTGCCTGGAGCAGGGGACTCTCTGGGGCCAACGTCCTGACTTTC.